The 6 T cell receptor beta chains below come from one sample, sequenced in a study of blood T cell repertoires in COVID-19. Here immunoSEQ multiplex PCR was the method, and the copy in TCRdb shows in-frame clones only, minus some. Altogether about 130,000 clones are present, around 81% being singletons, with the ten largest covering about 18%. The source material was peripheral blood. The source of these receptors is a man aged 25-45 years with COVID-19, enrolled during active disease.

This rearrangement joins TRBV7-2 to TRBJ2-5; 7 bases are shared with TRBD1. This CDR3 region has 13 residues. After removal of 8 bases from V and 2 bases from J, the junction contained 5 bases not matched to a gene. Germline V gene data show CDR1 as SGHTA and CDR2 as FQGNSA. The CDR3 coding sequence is TGTGCCAGCGGCACAGGGGCTCAAGAGACCCAGTACTTC. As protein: CASGTGAQETQYF.

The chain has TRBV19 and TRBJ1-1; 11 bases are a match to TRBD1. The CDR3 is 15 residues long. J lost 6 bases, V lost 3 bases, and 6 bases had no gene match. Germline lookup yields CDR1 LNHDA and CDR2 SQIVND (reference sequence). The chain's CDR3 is CASSIGDRGVAEAFF. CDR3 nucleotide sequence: TGTGCCAGTAGTATTGGGGACAGGGGGGTAGCTGAAGCTTTCTTT.

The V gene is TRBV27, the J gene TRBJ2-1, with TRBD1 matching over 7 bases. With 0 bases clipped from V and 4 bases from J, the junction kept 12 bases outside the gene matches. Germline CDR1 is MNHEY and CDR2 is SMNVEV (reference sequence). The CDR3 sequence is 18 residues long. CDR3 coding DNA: TGTGCCAGCAGTTTATCATTTCCCTGGGACAGTCAATACAATGAGCAGTTCTTC. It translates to CASSLSFPWDSQYNEQFF.

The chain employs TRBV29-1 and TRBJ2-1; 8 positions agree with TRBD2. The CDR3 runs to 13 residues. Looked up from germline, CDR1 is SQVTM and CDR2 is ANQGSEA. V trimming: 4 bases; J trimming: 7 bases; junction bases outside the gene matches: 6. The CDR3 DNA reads TGCAGCGTTGTAGGACTAGCAGTAAATGAGCAGTTCTTC. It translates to CSVVGLAVNEQFF.

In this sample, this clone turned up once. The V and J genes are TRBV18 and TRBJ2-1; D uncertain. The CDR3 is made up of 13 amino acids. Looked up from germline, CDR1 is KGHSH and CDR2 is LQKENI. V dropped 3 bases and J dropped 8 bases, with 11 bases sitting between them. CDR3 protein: CASSPPSSDEQFF. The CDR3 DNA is TGTGCCAGCTCACCCCCCAGTTCCGATGAGCAGTTCTTC.

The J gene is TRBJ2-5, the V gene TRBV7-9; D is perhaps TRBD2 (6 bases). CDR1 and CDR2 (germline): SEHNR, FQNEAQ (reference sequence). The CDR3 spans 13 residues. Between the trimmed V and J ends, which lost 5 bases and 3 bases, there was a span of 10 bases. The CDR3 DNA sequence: TGTGCCAGCAGCCAGGGACTTAAAGAGACCCAGTACTTC. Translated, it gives CASSQGLKETQYF. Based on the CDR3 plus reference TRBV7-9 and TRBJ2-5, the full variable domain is DTGVSQNPRHKITKRGQNVTFRCDPISEHNRLYWYRQTLGQGPEFLTYFQNEAQLEKSRLLSDRFSAERPKGSFSTLEIQRTEQGDSAMYLCASSQGLKETQYFGPGTRLLVL.